This TCR beta chain comes out of a study of PD-L1 blockade in urothelial cancer. As for the study in general: It was at 3 weeks (second dose) and 6 weeks after treatment start that blood was analyzed. Blood yielded a median of around 150,000 T cells per sample. Overall study findings and caveats: Clonality of blood TCR below the median before treatment predicted better survival.

The assay was immunoSEQ multiplex PCR, and TCRdb's table has in-frame clones only and misses some. Of tens of thousands of clones detected, about four fifths appear once; the ten largest clones hold roughly 2%. Stated time point: pretreatment peripheral blood. The count of this clone is one. The antigen remains unidentified. The clonotype comes from a man between 60 and 75 years old with urothelial cancer. This sample comprised PBMCs, obtained around atezolizumab (anti-PD-L1) treatment.

The CDR3 here is CASSFSSIGEQFF. CDR3 DNA: TGTGCCAGCAGTTTCTCGAGTATCGGGGAGCAGTTCTTC. This chain connects TRBV27 to TRBJ2-1; D uncertain. The CDR3 is 13 amino acids. Between the trimmed V and J ends, which lost 3 bases and 10 bases, there was a span of 13 bases. Germline V gene lookup returns CDR1 MNHEY and CDR2 SMNVEV (reference sequence).